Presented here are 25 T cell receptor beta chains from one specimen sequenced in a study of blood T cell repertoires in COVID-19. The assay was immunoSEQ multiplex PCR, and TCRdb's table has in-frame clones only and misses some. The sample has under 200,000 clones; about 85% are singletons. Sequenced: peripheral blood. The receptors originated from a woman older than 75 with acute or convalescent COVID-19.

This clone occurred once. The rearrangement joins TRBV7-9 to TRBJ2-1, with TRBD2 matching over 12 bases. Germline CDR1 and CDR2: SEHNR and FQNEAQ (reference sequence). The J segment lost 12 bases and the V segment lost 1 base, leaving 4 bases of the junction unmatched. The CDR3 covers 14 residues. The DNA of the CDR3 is TGTGCCAGCAGCTTAGAACTAGCGGGGGGAGGGCAGTTCTTC. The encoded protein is CASSLELAGGGQFF.

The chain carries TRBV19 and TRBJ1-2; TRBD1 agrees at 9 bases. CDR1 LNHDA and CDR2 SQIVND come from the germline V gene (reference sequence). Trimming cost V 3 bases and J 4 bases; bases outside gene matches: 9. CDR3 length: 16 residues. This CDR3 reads CASSISGTGPAYGYTF. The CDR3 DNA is TGTGCCAGTAGTATCTCCGGGACAGGGCCGGCCTATGGCTACACCTTC. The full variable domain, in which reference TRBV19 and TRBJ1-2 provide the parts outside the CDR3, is DGGITQSPKYLFRKEGQNVTLSCEQNLNHDAMYWYRQDPGQGLRLIYYSQIVNDFQKGDIAEGYSVSREKKESFPLTVTSAQKNPTAFYLCASSISGTGPAYGYTFGSGTRLTVV.

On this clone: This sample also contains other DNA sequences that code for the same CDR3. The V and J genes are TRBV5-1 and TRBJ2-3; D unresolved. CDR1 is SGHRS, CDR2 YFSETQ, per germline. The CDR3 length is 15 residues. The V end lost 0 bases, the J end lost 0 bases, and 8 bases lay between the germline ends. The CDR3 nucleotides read TGCGCCAGCAGCTTGGGACTCCCTAGCACAGATACGCAGTATTTT. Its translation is CASSLGLPSTDTQYF.

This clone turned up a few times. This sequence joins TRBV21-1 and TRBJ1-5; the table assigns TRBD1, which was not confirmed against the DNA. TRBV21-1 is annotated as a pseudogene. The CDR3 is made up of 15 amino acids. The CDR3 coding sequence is TGTGCCAGCGGAACGGGACAGGTTTTCAATCAGCCCCAGCATTTT. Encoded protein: CASGTGQVFNQPQHF.

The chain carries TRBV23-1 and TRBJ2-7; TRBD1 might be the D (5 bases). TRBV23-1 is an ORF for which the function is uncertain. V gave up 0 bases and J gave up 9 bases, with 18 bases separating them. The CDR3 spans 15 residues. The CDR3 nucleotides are TGCGCCAGCAGTCAATCCAACCTAAAAGGGGCAGCGCAGTACTTC. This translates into CASSQSNLKGAAQYF.

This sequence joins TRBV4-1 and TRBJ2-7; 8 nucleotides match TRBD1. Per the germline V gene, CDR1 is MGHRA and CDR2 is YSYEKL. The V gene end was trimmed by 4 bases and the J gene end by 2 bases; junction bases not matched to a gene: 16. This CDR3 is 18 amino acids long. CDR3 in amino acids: CASSPTPTDRVSPYEQYF. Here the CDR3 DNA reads TGCGCCAGCAGCCCCACACCAACGGACAGGGTTTCCCCCTACGAGCAGTACTTC.

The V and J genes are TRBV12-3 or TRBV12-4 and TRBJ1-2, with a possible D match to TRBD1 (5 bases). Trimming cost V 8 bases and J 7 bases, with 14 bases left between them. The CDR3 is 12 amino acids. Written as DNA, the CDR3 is TGTGCCAGCGTTCCCGGGAGGGGTGGCTACACCTTC. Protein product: CASVPGRGGYTF.

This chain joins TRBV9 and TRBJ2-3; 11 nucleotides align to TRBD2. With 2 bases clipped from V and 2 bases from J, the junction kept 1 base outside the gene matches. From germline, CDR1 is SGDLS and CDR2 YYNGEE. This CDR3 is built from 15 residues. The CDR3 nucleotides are TGTGCCAGCAGCGTTAGCGGGGGGGCCACAGATACGCAGTATTTT. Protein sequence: CASSVSGGATDTQYF.

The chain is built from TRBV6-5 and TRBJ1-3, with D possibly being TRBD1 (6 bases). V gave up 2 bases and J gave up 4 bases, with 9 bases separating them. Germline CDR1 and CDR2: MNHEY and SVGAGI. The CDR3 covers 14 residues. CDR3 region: CASSYGGAGNTIYF. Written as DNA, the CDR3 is TGTGCCAGCAGTTACGGGGGCGCGGGAAACACCATATATTTT.

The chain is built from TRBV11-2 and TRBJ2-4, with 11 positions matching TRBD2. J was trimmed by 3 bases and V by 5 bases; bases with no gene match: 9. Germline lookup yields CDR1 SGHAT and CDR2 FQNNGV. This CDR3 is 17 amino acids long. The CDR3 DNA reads TGTGCCAGCAGCCCCATAGCGGGGGGGCTAGGCAAAAACATTCAGTACTTC. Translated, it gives CASSPIAGGLGKNIQYF.

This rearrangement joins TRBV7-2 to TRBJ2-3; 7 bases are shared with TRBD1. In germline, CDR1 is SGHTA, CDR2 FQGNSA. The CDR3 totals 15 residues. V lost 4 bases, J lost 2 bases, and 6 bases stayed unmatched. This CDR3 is CASSSYRGPTDTQYF. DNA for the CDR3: TGTGCCAGCAGCTCGTACAGGGGCCCCACAGATACGCAGTATTTT.

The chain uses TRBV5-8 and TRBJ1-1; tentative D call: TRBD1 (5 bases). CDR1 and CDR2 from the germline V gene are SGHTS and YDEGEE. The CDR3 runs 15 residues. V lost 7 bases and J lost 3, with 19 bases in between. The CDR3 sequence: CASDRGLIGYTEAFF. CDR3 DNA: TGTGCCAGCGATAGGGGCCTTATTGGGTACACTGAAGCTTTCTTT.

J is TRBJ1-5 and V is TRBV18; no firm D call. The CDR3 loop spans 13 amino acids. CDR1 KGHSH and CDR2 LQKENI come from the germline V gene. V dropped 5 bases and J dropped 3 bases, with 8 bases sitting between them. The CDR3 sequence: CASSTRDNQPQHF. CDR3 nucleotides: TGTGCCAGCTCAACTAGGGACAATCAGCCCCAGCATTTT.

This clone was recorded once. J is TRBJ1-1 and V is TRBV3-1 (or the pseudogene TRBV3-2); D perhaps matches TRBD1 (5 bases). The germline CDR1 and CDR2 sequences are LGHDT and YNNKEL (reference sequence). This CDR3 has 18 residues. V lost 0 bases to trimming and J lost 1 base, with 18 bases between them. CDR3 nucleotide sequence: TGTGCCAGCAGCCAAGATAGAATCATGGGGGGGAAGAACACTGAAGCTTTCTTT. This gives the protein CASSQDRIMGGKNTEAFF.

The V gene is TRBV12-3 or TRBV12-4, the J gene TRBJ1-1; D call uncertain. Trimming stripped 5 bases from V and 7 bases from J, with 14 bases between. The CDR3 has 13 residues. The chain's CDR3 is CASSGLLIGEAFF. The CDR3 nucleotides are TGTGCCAGCAGTGGCCTCTTAATTGGTGAAGCTTTCTTT.

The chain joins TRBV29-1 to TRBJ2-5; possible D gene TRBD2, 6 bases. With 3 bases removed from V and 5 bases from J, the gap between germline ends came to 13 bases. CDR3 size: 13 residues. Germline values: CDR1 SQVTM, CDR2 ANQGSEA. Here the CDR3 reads CSVDQGGMETQYF. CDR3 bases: TGCAGCGTTGATCAGGGCGGGATGGAGACCCAGTACTTC.

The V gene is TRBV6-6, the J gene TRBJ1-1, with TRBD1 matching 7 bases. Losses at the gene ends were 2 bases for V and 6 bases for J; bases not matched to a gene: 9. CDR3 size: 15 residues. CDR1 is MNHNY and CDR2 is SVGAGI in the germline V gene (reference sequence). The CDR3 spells CASSYEGRGFPEAFF. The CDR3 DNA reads TGTGCCAGCAGTTACGAGGGCAGGGGGTTTCCTGAAGCTTTCTTT.

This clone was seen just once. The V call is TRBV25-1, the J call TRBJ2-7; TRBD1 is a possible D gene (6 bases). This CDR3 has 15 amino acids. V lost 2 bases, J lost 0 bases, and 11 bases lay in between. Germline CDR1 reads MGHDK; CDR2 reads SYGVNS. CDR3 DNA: TGTGCCAGCAGTGAAAAGACAGGATCCTCCTACGAGCAGTACTTC. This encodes CASSEKTGSSYEQYF.

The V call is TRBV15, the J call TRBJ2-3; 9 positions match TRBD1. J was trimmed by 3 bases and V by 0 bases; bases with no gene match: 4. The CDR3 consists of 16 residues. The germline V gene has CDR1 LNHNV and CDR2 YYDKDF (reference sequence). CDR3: CATSRDPGQGTDTQYF. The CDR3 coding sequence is TGTGCCACCAGCAGAGATCCGGGACAGGGAACAGATACGCAGTATTTT.

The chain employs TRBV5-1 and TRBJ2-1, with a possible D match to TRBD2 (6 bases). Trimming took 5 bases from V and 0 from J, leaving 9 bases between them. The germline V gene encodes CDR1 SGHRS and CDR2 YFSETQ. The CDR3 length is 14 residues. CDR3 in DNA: TGCGCCAGCAGTAACGGGGGCTCCTACAATGAGCAGTTCTTC. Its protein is CASSNGGSYNEQFF.

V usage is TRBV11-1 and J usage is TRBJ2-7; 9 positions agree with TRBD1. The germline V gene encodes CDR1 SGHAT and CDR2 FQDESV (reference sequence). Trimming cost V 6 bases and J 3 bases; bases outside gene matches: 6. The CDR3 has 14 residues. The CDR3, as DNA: TGTGCCAGCAGAACCGGGACAGGGATCTACGAGCAGTACTTC. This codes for CASRTGTGIYEQYF.

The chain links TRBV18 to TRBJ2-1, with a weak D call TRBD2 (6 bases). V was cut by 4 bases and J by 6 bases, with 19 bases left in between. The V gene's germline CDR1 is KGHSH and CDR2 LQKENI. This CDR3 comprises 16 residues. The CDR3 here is CASSRETSYEGNEQFF. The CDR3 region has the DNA TGTGCCAGCTCACGAGAGACTAGTTATGAGGGCAATGAGCAGTTCTTC.

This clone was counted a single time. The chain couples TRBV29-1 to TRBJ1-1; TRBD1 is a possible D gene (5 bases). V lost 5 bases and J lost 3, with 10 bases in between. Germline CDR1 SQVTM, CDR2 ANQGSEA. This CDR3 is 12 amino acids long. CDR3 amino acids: CSVWGVDTEAFF. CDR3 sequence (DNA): TGCAGCGTTTGGGGGGTAGACACTGAAGCTTTCTTT. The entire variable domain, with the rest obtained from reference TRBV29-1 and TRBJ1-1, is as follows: SAVISQKPSRDICQRGTSLTIQCQVDSQVTMMFWYRQQPGQSLTLIATANQGSEATYESGFVIDKFPISRPNLTFSTLTVSNMSPEDSSIYLCSVWGVDTEAFFGQGTRLTVV.

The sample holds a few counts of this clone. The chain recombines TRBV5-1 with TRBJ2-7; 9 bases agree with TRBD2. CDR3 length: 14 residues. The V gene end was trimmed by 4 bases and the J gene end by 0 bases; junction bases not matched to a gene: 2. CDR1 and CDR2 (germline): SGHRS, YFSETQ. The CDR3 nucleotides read TGCGCCAGCAGCGCGACTAGCGGCTCCTACGAGCAGTACTTC. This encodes CASSATSGSYEQYF.

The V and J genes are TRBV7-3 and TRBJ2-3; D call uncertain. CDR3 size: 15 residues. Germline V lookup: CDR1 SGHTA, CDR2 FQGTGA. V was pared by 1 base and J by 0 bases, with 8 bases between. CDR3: CASSLKLTSTDTQYF. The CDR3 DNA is TGTGCCAGCAGCTTAAAATTAACTAGCACAGATACGCAGTATTTT.